The 5 T cell receptor beta chains given below trace back to one sample, sequenced in a study of blood T cell repertoires in COVID-19. The repertoire was sequenced with immunoSEQ multiplex PCR; TCRdb's copy has only in-frame clones and lacks some. Of a few hundred thousand clones in the sample, under 85% were seen once. The sample consisted of PBMCs or T cells enriched from blood (not recorded which). The receptor set was obtained from a woman in her forties or fifties who had recovered from COVID-19.

This clone was counted once. The V and J genes are TRBV27 and TRBJ2-7; 7 nucleotides line up with TRBD1. Losses at the gene ends were 6 bases for V and 4 bases for J; bases not matched to a gene: 15. Per the germline V gene, CDR1 is MNHEY and CDR2 is SMNVEV (reference sequence). The CDR3 covers 16 residues. CDR3 loop: CASRGVTGTERYEQYF. The CDR3 DNA is TGTGCCAGCAGGGGGGTGACCGGGACAGAGCGGTACGAGCAGTACTTC.

The V gene is TRBV7-8, the J gene TRBJ2-2; 15 nucleotides line up with TRBD2. J lost 0 bases, V lost 5 bases, and 4 bases had no gene match. Germline lookup yields CDR1 SGHVS and CDR2 FQNEAQ. The CDR3 is 18 residues long. For the CDR3, the DNA is TGTGCCAGCAGCCCGGGACTAGCGGGGGGTTCGAACACCGGGGAGCTGTTTTTT. It translates to CASSPGLAGGSNTGELFF.

This sequence joins TRBV5-6 and TRBJ1-3, with TRBD1 matching over 7 bases. CDR1 is SGHDT, CDR2 YYEEEE, per germline. V lost 4 bases and J lost 0; bases outside the gene matches: 7. This CDR3 comprises 16 residues. In DNA, the CDR3 is TGTGCCAGCAGCCAGGACAGGATGAGCTCTGGAAACACCATATATTTT. Translation: CASSQDRMSSGNTIYF. Supplemented by reference TRBV5-6 and TRBJ1-3, the full variable domain reads DAGVTQSPTHLIKTRGQQVTLRCSPKSGHDTVSWYQQALGQGPQFIFQYYEEEERQRGNFPDRFSGHQFPNYSSELNVNALLLGDSALYLCASSQDRMSSGNTIYFGEGSWLTVV.

This clone was seen more than once but under ten times. The rearrangement uses TRBV6-5 and TRBJ1-6; the D gene is possibly TRBD1 (6 bases). Germline V lookup: CDR1 MNHEY, CDR2 SVGAGI. V shed 5 bases and J shed 9 bases, with 8 bases lying between them. The CDR3 length is 12 residues. CDR3 sequence (DNA): TGTGCCAGCAGTATACAGGGTTCACCCCTCCACTTT. Translating it yields CASSIQGSPLHF.

The V and J genes are TRBV6-5 and TRBJ2-5; possible D gene TRBD1, 6 bases. This CDR3 is built from 11 residues. Looked up from germline, CDR1 is MNHEY and CDR2 is SVGAGI. Here the CDR3 reads CAGQFQETQYF. Here the CDR3 DNA reads TGTGCTGGACAGTTCCAAGAGACCCAGTACTTC.